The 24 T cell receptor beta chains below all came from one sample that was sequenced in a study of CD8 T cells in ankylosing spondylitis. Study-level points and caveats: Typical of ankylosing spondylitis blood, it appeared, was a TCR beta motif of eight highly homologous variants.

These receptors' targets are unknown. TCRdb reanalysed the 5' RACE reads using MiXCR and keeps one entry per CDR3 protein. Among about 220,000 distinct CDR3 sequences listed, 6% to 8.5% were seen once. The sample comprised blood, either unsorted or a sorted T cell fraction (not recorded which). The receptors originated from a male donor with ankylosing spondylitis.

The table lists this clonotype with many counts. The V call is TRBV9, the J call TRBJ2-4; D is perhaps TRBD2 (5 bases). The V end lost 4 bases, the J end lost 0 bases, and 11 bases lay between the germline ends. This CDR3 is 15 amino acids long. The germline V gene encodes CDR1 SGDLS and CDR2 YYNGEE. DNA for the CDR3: TGTGCCAGCAGCCCGAACCGGGGAGCCAAAAACATTCAGTACTTC. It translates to CASSPNRGAKNIQYF. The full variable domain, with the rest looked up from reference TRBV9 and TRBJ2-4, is DSGVTQTPKHLITATGQRVTLRCSPRSGDLSVYWYQQSLDQGLQFLIQYYNGEERAKGNILERFSAQQFPDLHSELNLSSLELGDSALYFCASSPNRGAKNIQYFGAGTRLSVL.

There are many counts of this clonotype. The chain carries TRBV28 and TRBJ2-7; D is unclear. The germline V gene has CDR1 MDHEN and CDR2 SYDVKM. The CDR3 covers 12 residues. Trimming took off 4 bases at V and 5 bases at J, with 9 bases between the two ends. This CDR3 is CASSSLEDEQYF. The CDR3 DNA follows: TGTGCCAGCAGTTCCCTTGAGGACGAGCAGTACTTC.

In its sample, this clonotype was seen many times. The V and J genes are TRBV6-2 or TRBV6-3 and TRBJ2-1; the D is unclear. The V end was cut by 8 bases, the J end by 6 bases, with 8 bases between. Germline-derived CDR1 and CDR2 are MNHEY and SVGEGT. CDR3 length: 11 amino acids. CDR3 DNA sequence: TGTGCCAGCCGACTCCTCAATGAGCAGTTCTTC. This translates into CASRLLNEQFF.

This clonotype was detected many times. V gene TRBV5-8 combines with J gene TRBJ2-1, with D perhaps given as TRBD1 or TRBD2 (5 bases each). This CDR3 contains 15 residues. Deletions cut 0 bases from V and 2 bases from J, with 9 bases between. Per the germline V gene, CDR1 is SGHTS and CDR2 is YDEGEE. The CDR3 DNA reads TGTGCCAGCAGCTTGGGAGGGGCCCCCTACAATGAGCAGTTCTTC. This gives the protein CASSLGGAPYNEQFF.

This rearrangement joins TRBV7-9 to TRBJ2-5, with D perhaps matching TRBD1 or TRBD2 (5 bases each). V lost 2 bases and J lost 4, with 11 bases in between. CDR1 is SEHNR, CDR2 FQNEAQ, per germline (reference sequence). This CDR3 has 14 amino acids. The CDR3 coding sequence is TGTGCCAGCAGCTTATCGGGGCTGGGAGAGACCCAGTACTTC. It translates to CASSLSGLGETQYF.

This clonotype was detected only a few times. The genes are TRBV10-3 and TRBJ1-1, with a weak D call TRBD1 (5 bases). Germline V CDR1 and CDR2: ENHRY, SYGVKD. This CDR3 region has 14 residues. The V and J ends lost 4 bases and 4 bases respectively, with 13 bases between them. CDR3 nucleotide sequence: TGTGCCATCAGTGGGGGGACTTCGGTCACTGAAGCTTTCTTT. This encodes CAISGGTSVTEAFF.

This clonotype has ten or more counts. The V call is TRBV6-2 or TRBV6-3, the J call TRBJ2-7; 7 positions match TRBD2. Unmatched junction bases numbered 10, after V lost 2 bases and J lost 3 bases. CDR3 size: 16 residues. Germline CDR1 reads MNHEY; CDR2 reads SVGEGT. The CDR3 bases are TGTGCCAGCAGTTACACCTGGAGCGGGATCGGCTACGAGCAGTACTTC. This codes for CASSYTWSGIGYEQYF.

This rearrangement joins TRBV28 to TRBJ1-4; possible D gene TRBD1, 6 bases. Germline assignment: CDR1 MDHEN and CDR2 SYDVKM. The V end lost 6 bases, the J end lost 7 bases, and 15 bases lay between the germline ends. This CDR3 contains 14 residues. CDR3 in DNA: TGTGCCAGCAGCCGATGGGGGGCAGGTGAAAAACTGTTTTTT. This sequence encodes CASSRWGAGEKLFF.

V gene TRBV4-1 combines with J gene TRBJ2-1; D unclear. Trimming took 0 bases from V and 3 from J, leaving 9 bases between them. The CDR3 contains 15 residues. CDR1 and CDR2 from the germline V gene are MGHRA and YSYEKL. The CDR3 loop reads CASSQDGPLYNEQFF. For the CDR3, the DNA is TGCGCCAGCAGCCAAGATGGGCCACTCTACAATGAGCAGTTCTTC.

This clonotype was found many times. The CDR3 spells CASSRNTGTLPYEQYF. As DNA, the CDR3 is TGCGCCAGCAGCCGCAATACCGGGACTCTCCCCTACGAGCAGTACTTC. This chain uses TRBV4-3 with TRBJ2-7; possibly TRBD2 for D (6 bases). Trimming left V 4 bases short and J 2 bases short, with 18 bases between. Germline CDR1 and CDR2: LGHNA and YSLEER. The CDR3 spans 16 residues.

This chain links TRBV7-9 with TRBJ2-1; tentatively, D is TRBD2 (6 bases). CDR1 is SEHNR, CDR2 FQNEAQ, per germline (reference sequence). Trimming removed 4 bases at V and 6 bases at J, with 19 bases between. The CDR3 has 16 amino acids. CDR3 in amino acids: CASSSPDFRDCNEQFF. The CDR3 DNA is TGTGCCAGCAGCTCCCCCGATTTTAGGGACTGCAATGAGCAGTTCTTC.

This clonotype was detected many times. The CDR3 nucleotides read TGTGCCAGCAGCTCAATCACCCGACAAAGGATCCACCAAAACTATGGCTACACCTTC. Encoded protein: CASSSITRQRIHQNYGYTF. The J gene is TRBJ1-2, the V gene TRBV28; D call uncertain. Germline V gene lookup returns CDR1 MDHEN and CDR2 SYDVKM. V was trimmed by 6 bases and J by 2 bases, leaving 28 bases between them. This CDR3 has 19 residues.

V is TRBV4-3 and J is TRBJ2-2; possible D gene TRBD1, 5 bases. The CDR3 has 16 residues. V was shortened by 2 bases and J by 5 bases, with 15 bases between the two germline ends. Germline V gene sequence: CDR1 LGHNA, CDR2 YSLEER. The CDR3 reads CASSQLRGRNTGELFF. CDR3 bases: TGCGCCAGCAGCCAACTTAGGGGCAGAAATACCGGGGAGCTGTTTTTT.

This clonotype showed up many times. In nucleotides, the CDR3 is TGTGCCAGCAGCCGTACCGCACAGGAAGCTTTCTTT. It yields the protein CASSRTAQEAFF. The gene calls are TRBV7-2 and TRBJ1-1; no definite D call. This CDR3 spans 12 amino acids. V was trimmed by 5 bases and J by 8 bases, leaving 12 bases between them. Germline CDR1 reads SGHTA; CDR2 reads FQGNSA.

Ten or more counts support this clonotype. CDR3 nucleotide sequence: TGTGCCAGCAGTGCAGGGACCTACTACGAGCAGTACTTC. It translates to CASSAGTYYEQYF. The chain employs TRBV6-1 and TRBJ2-7; the D call may be TRBD1 or TRBD2 (5 bases each). The V end lost 4 bases, the J end lost 3 bases, and 10 bases lay between the germline ends. CDR3 length equals 13 residues. Germline CDR1 reads MNHNS; CDR2 reads SASEGT.

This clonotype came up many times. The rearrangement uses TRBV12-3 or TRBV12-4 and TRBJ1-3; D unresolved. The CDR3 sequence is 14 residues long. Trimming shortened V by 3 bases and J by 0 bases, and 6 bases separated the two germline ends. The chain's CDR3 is CASSLTHSGNTIYF. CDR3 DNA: TGTGCCAGCAGTTTGACCCACTCTGGAAACACCATATATTTT.

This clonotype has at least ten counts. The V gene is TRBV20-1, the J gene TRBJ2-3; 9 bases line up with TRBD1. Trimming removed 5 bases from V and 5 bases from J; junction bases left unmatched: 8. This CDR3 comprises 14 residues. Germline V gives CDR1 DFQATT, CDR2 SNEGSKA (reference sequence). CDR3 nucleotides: TGCAGTGCTCCGGGACAGGGTGAGGGAGATACGCAGTATTTT. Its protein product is CSAPGQGEGDTQYF.

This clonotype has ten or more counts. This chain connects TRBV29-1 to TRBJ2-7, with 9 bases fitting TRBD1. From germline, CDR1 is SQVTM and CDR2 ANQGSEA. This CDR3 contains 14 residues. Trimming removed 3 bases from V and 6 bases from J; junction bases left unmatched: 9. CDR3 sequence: CSVDGTGPLAEQYF. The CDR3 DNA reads TGCAGCGTTGACGGGACAGGGCCCCTAGCCGAGCAGTACTTC.

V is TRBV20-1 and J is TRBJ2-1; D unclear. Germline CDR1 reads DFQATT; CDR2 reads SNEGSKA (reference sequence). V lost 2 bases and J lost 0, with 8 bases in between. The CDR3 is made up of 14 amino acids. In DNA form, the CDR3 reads TGCAGTGCTAGATTGCATCGCTCCTACAATGAGCAGTTCTTC. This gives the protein CSARLHRSYNEQFF.

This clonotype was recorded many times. The CDR3 spells CASSAGTGTNEQYF. In DNA form, the CDR3 reads TGTGCCAGCAGCGCCGGGACAGGGACCAACGAGCAGTACTTC. The J gene is TRBJ2-7, the V gene TRBV5-6; 9 bases agree with TRBD1. The V gene end was trimmed by 4 bases and the J gene end by 5 bases; junction bases not matched to a gene: 7. The CDR3 spans 14 residues. Germline V gene lookup returns CDR1 SGHDT and CDR2 YYEEEE.

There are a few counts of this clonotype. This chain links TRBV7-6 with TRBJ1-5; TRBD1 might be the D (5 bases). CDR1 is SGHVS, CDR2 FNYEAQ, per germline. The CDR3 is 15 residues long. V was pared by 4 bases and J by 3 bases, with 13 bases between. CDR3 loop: CASSSLDTINQPQHF. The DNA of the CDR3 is TGTGCCAGCAGCTCCCTGGACACTATCAATCAGCCCCAGCATTTT.

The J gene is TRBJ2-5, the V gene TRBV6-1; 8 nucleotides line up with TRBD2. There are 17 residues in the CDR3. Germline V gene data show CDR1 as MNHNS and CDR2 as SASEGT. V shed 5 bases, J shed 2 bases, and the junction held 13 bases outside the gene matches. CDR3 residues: CASSPPLWREAQETQYF. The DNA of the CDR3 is TGTGCCAGCAGTCCCCCCCTCTGGCGGGAGGCTCAAGAGACCCAGTACTTC.

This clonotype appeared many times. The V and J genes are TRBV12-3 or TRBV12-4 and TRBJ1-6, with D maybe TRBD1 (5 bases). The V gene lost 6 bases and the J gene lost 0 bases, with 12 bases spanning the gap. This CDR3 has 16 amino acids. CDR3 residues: CASSSGRSSYNSPLHF. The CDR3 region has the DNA TGTGCCAGCAGCTCGGGACGGAGCTCCTATAATTCACCCCTCCACTTT.

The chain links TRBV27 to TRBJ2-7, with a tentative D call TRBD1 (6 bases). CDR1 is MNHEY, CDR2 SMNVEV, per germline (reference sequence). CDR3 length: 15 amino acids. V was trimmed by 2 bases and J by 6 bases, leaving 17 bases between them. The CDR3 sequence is CASSLGTRGRGEQYF. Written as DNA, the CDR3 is TGTGCCAGCAGTTTAGGAACCAGGGGTCGTGGCGAGCAGTACTTC.